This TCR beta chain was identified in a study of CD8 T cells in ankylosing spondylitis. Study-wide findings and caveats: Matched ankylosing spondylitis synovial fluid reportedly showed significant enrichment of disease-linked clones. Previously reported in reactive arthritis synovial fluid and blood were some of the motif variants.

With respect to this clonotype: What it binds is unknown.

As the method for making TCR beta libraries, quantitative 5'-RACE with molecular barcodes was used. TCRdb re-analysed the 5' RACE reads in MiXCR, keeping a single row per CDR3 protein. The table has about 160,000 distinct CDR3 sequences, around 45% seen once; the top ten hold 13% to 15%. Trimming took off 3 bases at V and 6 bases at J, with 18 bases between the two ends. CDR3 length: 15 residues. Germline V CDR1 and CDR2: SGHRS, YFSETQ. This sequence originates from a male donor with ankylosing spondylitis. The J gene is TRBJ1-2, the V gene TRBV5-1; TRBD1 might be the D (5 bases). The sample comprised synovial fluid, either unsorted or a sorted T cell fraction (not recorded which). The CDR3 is CASSWRGLGEDGYTF. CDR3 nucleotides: TGCGCCAGCAGCTGGCGGGGTTTGGGGGAAGATGGCTACACCTTC.